This TCR beta chain originates from a study of blood T cells in healthy people across ages. A second PCR, run for roughly 7 to 12 cycles, used a sample-barcoded 5' primer plus a J-beta primer mix. One entry per CDR3 protein, called by TCRdb with MiXCR from the 5' RACE reads. Of around 970,000 distinct CDR3 sequences in the sample, roughly 51% are singletons; the top ten hold over 20%. Between the trimmed V and J ends, which lost 2 bases and 2 bases, there was a span of 18 bases. Germline CDR1 is DFQATT and CDR2 is SNEGSKA (reference sequence). The CDR3 is 17 amino acids. General study results and limits: Investigators treated diversity estimates from one million T cells as underestimates. Donor CMV status was unknown, possibly confounding expanded clonotype changes.

Regarding this clonotype: Its target is unknown.

The V and J genes are TRBV20-1 and TRBJ2-2; no clear D gene. This receptor was identified in an older woman in good health. Sequenced material: blood. Here the CDR3 DNA reads TGCAGTGCTAGATTTTCGACCTCAAAGACTAACACCGGGGAGCTGTTTTTT. Translating gives CSARFSTSKTNTGELFF.